The clone carrying this T cell receptor beta chain was counted only a few times. This sample is drawn from a study of somatic mutations in cytotoxic T cells in rheumatoid arthritis. Study at large: Patient blood, 30 ml in EDTA, was obtained immediately after diagnosis and prior to the start of any treatment.

Assay used: immunoSEQ multiplex PCR; TCRdb lists only in-frame clones, some missing. The table has 7,000 or so clones, around 90% seen once; the top ten hold about a sixth. Using positive magnetic bead selection on an AutoMACS, CD4+ and CD8+ cells were isolated, after which their purity was checked by flow cytometry. The length of the CDR3 is 17 residues. From germline, CDR1 is SGDLS and CDR2 YYNGEE. V lost 3 bases and J 0 bases, leaving 16 bases between the germline ends. The sample comprised CD8+ T cells sorted from blood. This sequence originates from a man aged 40-55 years with rheumatoid arthritis. This chain uses TRBV9 with TRBJ2-1; weak D call: TRBD2 (7 bases). The chain's CDR3 is CASSAGRDTSSYNEQFF. Written as DNA, the CDR3 is TGTGCCAGCAGCGCTGGGAGGGACACCAGCTCCTACAATGAGCAGTTCTTC.